The T cell receptor (beta chain) under discussion was sequenced for a study of T-cell reconstitution after alpha-beta-depleted transplantation in children. Unique molecular identifiers were used in preparing the TCRbeta library. Via MiXCR, TCRdb re-called the PCR reads, giving one row per CDR3 protein. The sample lists about 540,000 distinct CDR3 sequences, about 18% seen once, with 3.3% in the top ten. The CDR3 loop spans 13 amino acids. Germline CDR1 ENHRY, CDR2 SYGVKD. The V gene lost 5 bases and the J gene lost 0 bases, with 7 bases spanning the gap. The rearrangement joins TRBV10-3 to TRBJ1-1; D ambiguous. The sequencing used PBMCs from the stem cell graft donor, collected from the stem cell graft. The sequence was collected from a human donor who donated a stem cell graft to a child with acute lymphoblastic leukemia. This chain's CDR3 is CAISPDMNTEAFF. CDR3 in DNA: TGTGCCATCAGTCCAGATATGAACACTGAAGCTTTCTTT.